This T cell receptor beta chain came from a study of beta chain features in type 1 diabetes. Turning to the study itself: There was similarity between patients and healthy donors in age, gender and cell yields.

Expressed TCRB transcripts were sequenced, since all the RNA that had been isolated was reverse transcribed. Measured with immunoSEQ multiplex PCR; TCRdb has only the in-frame clones, and not every one. Of about 930,000 clones listed, under 20% are singletons. Findings and caveats of the study: Any role of HLA type in TCRB rearrangement remained unresolved here.

CDR1 MDHEN and CDR2 SYDVKM come from the germline V gene. Trimming cost V 5 bases and J 13 bases; bases outside gene matches: 7. The CDR3 extends over 13 amino acids. Worth noting for this clone: Its specificity is not known.

The chain uses TRBV28 and TRBJ2-7, with 14 nucleotides matching TRBD2. This receptor was obtained from a woman aged 18-30 years in good health. The sequencing input was naive CD4+ T cells from blood. CDR3: CASSPGTSGSHYF. Here the CDR3 DNA reads TGTGCCAGCAGTCCGGGGACTAGCGGGAGTCATTACTTC.